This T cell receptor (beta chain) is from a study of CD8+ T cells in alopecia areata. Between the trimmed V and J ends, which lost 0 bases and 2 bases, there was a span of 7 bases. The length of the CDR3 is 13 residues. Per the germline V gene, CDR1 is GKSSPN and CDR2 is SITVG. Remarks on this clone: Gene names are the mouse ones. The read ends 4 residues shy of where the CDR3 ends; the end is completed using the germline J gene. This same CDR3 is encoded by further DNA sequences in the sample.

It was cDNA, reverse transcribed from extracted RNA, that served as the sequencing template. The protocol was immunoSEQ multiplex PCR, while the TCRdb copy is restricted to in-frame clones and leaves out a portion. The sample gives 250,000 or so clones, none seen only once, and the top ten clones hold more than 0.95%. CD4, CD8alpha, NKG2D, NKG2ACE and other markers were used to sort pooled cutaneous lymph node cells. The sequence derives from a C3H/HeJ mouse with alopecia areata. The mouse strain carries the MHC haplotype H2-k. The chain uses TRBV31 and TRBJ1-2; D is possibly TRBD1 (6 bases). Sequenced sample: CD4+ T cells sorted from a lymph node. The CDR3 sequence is CAWSLRGNSDYTF. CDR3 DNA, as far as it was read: TGTGCCTGGAGTCTCAGGGGTAACTCC.